Shown below are 6 T cell receptor beta chains from a single sample sequenced in a study of follicular helper T cells after annual influenza vaccination. Time point of the sample: 2014-2015 season, 7 days after vaccination. Assay used: immunoSEQ multiplex PCR; TCRdb lists only in-frame clones, some missing. The sample lists about 10,000 clones, under 85% seen once, with about 0.76% in the top ten. The sample consisted of CXCR5- memory CD4+ T cells sorted from blood, taken 7 days after influenza vaccination. The origin of the receptors is an adult who received the influenza vaccine.

The chain has TRBV6-1 and TRBJ2-7, with TRBD2 matching 9 bases. The CDR3 covers 16 residues. Germline CDR1 MNHNS, CDR2 SASEGT. V was pared by 4 bases and J by 4 bases, with 11 bases of the junction left unmatched. This CDR3 is CASSGNSGSGFYEQYF. For the CDR3, the DNA is TGTGCCAGCAGTGGGAATAGCGGGAGTGGTTTTTACGAGCAGTACTTC.

The chain links TRBV19 to TRBJ1-1; 11 nucleotides line up with TRBD1. With V trimmed by 5 bases and J by 2 bases, 10 bases remained unmatched. Germline assignment: CDR1 LNHDA and CDR2 SQIVND (reference sequence). There are 17 residues in the CDR3. CDR3 bases: TGTGCCAGTAGTCCGCGCCCCCGGACAGGGGGCAACACTGAAGCTTTCTTT. Translation: CASSPRPRTGGNTEAFF.

This clone is a singleton in its sample. This sequence joins TRBV6-5 and TRBJ1-2; TRBD1 is a possible D gene (6 bases). The CDR3 is 14 residues long. CDR1 and CDR2 from the germline V gene are MNHEY and SVGAGI. V lost 2 bases and J 5 bases, leaving 12 bases between the germline ends. In DNA form, the CDR3 reads TGTGCCAGCAGTTACAGGGACAAAAGATATGGCTACACCTTC. Translation: CASSYRDKRYGYTF.

V and J are TRBV10-2 and TRBJ2-1, with 10 positions matching TRBD1. V was pared by 6 bases and J by 5 bases, with 16 bases of the junction left unmatched. CDR1 and CDR2 (germline): WSHSY, SAAADI. This CDR3 has 18 residues. The CDR3 loop reads CASSGTGVVPGPHNEQFF. The CDR3 DNA reads as TGCGCCAGCAGCGGGACAGGGGTTGTCCCGGGTCCCCACAATGAGCAGTTCTTC.

V gene TRBV7-2 combines with J gene TRBJ2-7; D uncertain. V dropped 6 bases and J dropped 4 bases, with 7 bases sitting between them. The CDR3 is 11 residues long. Germline V gene sequence: CDR1 SGHTA, CDR2 FQGNSA. The CDR3 DNA follows: TGTGCCAGCAGTCCGAAGTACGAGCAGTACTTC. This gives the protein CASSPKYEQYF.

The J gene is TRBJ1-1, the V gene TRBV5-1; a weak D match, TRBD1 (6 bases). Trimming removed 4 bases at V and 2 bases at J, with 9 bases between. Germline V CDR1 and CDR2: SGHRS, YFSETQ. The length of the CDR3 is 13 residues. The CDR3 spells CASSDGTNTEAFF. Here the CDR3 DNA reads TGCGCCAGCAGCGACGGGACAAACACTGAAGCTTTCTTT.